Following are 15 T cell receptor beta chains from one sample sequenced in a study of human T cells and chemical hapten exposure. MiXCR, run by TCRdb on the RACE reads, gives a single entry per CDR3 protein. The data show 300,000 to 450,000 distinct CDR3 sequences, with 4.8% seen just once and 2% to 2.5% held by the top ten. Time point specified: patch test 1, 2 weeks after DPC sensitization. As for treatment: therapeutic diphenylcyclopropenone sensitization with weekly scalp DPC. The specimen was whole blood, collected in connection with sensitization to the hapten diphenylcyclopropenone (DPC). Every receptor here comes from a woman aged 50 to 65 with alopecia areata. Some clones in this sample may be carry-over from other donors' samples.

This CDR3 reads CASSYSIGGGLYNSPLHF. The DNA of the CDR3 is TGTGCCAGCAGTTACTCGATTGGAGGGGGCCTCTATAATTCACCCCTCCACTTT. The chain combines TRBV6-6 with TRBJ1-6, with 7 nucleotides matching TRBD1. The CDR3 is made up of 18 amino acids. Losses at the gene ends were 0 bases for V and 3 bases for J; bases not matched to a gene: 8. Germline CDR1 MNHNY, CDR2 SVGAGI (reference sequence).

The chain couples TRBV6-1 to TRBJ2-1, with D unresolved. The CDR3 runs 14 residues. The V end was cut by 5 bases, the J end by 10 bases, with 18 bases between. Germline-derived CDR1 and CDR2 are MNHNS and SASEGT. The CDR3 loop is CASSYRALFWEQFF. The CDR3 region has the DNA TGTGCCAGCAGTTACCGGGCCTTATTCTGGGAGCAGTTCTTC.

This clonotype was counted at least ten times. The chain recombines TRBV7-2 with TRBJ1-6, with D perhaps matching TRBD1 (6 bases). CDR1 and CDR2 from the germline V gene are SGHTA and FQGNSA. This CDR3 region has 15 residues. Between the trimmed V and J ends, which lost 2 bases and 7 bases, there was a span of 12 bases. The CDR3 spells CASSLRGDTNSPLHF. Here the CDR3 DNA reads TGTGCCAGCAGCTTAAGGGGGGACACGAATTCACCCCTCCACTTT.

This clonotype came up many times. The chain couples TRBV3-1 to TRBJ2-1; 8 nucleotides line up with TRBD2. CDR3 size: 13 residues. Per the germline V gene, CDR1 is LGHDT and CDR2 is YNNKEL (reference sequence). The J segment lost 7 bases and the V segment lost 11 bases, leaving 10 bases of the junction unmatched. The CDR3 DNA reads as TGTGCCGCCGCGAGAAGCGGGAGAAATGAGCAGTTCTTC. Protein sequence: CAAARSGRNEQFF.

In its sample, this clonotype was seen many times. The V and J genes are TRBV4-2 and TRBJ2-4; possibly TRBD1 for D (5 bases). CDR3 length: 13 residues. Trimming removed 0 bases at V and 7 bases at J, with 7 bases between. The germline V gene has CDR1 LGHNA and CDR2 YNFKEQ. CDR3 coding DNA: TGTGCCAGCAGCCAAGATCGACAGAACATTCAGTACTTC. Protein sequence: CASSQDRQNIQYF.

This clonotype has ten or more counts. The V and J genes are TRBV25-1 and TRBJ2-7; 8 bases map to TRBD1. The junction had 7 bases not matched to a gene; V was cut back by 5 bases and J by 4 bases. The CDR3 spans 14 residues. Germline V CDR1 and CDR2: MGHDK, SYGVNS. CDR3 sequence reads: CASSPRDRRYEQYF. CDR3 DNA: TGTGCCAGCAGTCCCCGGGACAGGAGATACGAGCAGTACTTC.

There are many counts of this clonotype. The chain has TRBV20-1 and TRBJ1-5, with a tentative D call TRBD1 (5 bases). CDR1 and CDR2 from the germline V gene are DFQATT and SNEGSKA (reference sequence). There are 14 residues in the CDR3. Trimming took 0 bases from V and 3 from J, leaving 9 bases between them. The CDR3 nucleotides are TGCAGTGCTAGAGAGGCGACAGTCAATCAGCCCCAGCATTTT. It codes for CSAREATVNQPQHF.

Ten or more counts support this clonotype. The J gene is TRBJ2-3, the V gene TRBV28, with D perhaps being TRBD1 or TRBD2 (5 bases each). Germline V lookup: CDR1 MDHEN, CDR2 SYDVKM. CDR3 length: 13 amino acids. The V end lost 4 bases, the J end lost 2 bases, and 7 bases lay between the germline ends. CDR3 protein: CASSSGTTDTQYF. CDR3 nucleotide sequence: TGTGCCAGCAGTTCGGGGACCACAGATACGCAGTATTTT.

At least ten counts were recorded for this clonotype. The chain has TRBV12-3 or TRBV12-4 and TRBJ1-2; D remains unclear. The CDR3 has 15 amino acids. Trimming cost V 7 bases and J 8 bases, with 23 bases left between them. DNA of the CDR3: TGTGCCAGCAACAGTTTAATTTCAGCGGGTGGCGGCTACACCTTC. This codes for CASNSLISAGGGYTF.

This clonotype was detected ten times or more. The chain employs TRBV20-1 and TRBJ1-1; tentative D call: TRBD1 (5 bases). V was shortened by 2 bases and J by 6 bases, with 13 bases between the two germline ends. In germline, CDR1 is DFQATT, CDR2 SNEGSKA (reference sequence). The CDR3 is made up of 13 amino acids. DNA for the CDR3: TGCAGTGCTAGAAGGTCGGGGGAGGCTGAAGCTTTCTTT. Translation: CSARRSGEAEAFF.

This chain links TRBV6-2 or TRBV6-3 with TRBJ1-1; D is perhaps TRBD1 (6 bases). The CDR3 covers 11 residues. Germline lookup yields CDR1 MNHEY and CDR2 SVGEGT. Trimming cost V 8 bases and J 3 bases, with 7 bases left between them. The CDR3 here is CASQGHTEAFF. CDR3 in DNA: TGTGCCAGCCAGGGGCACACTGAAGCTTTCTTT.

Only a few counts were recorded for this clonotype. The chain uses TRBV12-3 or TRBV12-4 and TRBJ2-2; no definite D call. CDR3 size: 12 residues. The V gene lost 3 bases and the J gene lost 9 bases, with 8 bases spanning the gap. The CDR3 DNA is TGTGCCAGCAGTTTTTCCTTAAGGGAGCTGTTTTTT. This gives the protein CASSFSLRELFF.

This clonotype was seen a handful of times. This chain links TRBV6-5 with TRBJ2-2, with 7 bases that match TRBD2. V shed 11 bases, J shed 1 base, and the junction held 7 bases outside the gene matches. CDR1 is MNHEY and CDR2 is SVGAGI in the germline V gene. This CDR3 comprises 14 residues. The CDR3 DNA follows: TGTGCCGGTGCACAGCGGGAGAACACCGGGGAGCTGTTTTTT. Protein: CAGAQRENTGELFF.

This clonotype was seen ten or more times. This sequence joins TRBV21-1 and TRBJ2-3; the table names TRBD2, a call not compared with the DNA. TRBV21-1 is marked as a pseudogene. The CDR3 totals 15 residues. The chain's CDR3 is CASSNSGRRGDTQYF. CDR3 DNA: TGTGCCAGCAGCAATTCCGGGAGGCGCGGGGATACGCAGTATTTT.

V usage is TRBV5-5 and J usage is TRBJ2-2; the D is unclear. V shed 1 base and J shed 1 base, with 11 bases lying between them. The CDR3 totals 16 residues. Germline V gives CDR1 SGHKS, CDR2 YYEKEE (reference sequence). The CDR3 DNA is TGTGCCAGCAGCTTGTTCCCCGACTTGAACACCGGGGAGCTGTTTTTT. This codes for CASSLFPDLNTGELFF.